This TCR beta chain came from a study of CD8 T cells in ankylosing spondylitis. The CDR3 runs to 11 residues. CDR1 DFQATT and CDR2 SNEGSKA come from the germline V gene (reference sequence). Trimming took off 1 base at V and 6 bases at J, with 4 bases between the two ends. This clonotype has at least ten counts. TCRdb reprocessed the 5' RACE reads with MiXCR, giving one entry per CDR3 protein. The sample lists 250,000 to 400,000 distinct CDR3 sequences, roughly 12% occurring once. Specimen: blood, either unsorted or a sorted T cell fraction (not recorded which). The source is a female donor with ankylosing spondylitis or in good health (not recorded which). The chain uses TRBV20-1 and TRBJ2-1, with D uncertain. CDR3 nucleotide sequence: TGCAGTGCTAGAGGTGGCAATGAGCAGTTCTTC. Translation: CSARGGNEQFF.